The sequence of this T cell receptor (beta chain) was determined in a study of cytomegalovirus exposure and HLA in healthy donors. 60 Vbeta and 13 Jbeta primers were used in PCR. TCRdb keeps only in-frame clones here, not all; method: immunoSEQ multiplex PCR. The sample has about 96,000 clones, around 64% seen once; the top ten hold approximately 3%. For this clone: Its antigen is unknown.

Germline V gives CDR1 GTSNPN, CDR2 SVGIG (reference sequence). The length of the CDR3 is 17 residues. Trimming cost V 3 bases and J 4 bases, with 19 bases left between them. Whole-study findings and limits: Earlier findings revealed that most TCR beta V segments proved productive either about 90% or about 30% of the time. The authors confirmed in vitro that a few CMV-associated chains were specific for CMV antigens. Later analysis showed most CMV-associated TCR beta chains appearing HLA-restricted. The study carried out a later analysis of TCR beta sequences. It associated 16,951 of them with specific HLA alleles at a false discovery rate of 0.05.

The origin of this receptor is a man aged 55 to 70 in good health and CMV-seronegative. Material for sequencing was PBMCs. The chain uses TRBV30 and TRBJ1-6; D remains ambiguous. This chain's CDR3 is CAWSRGVRSPYNSPLHF. CDR3 DNA: TGTGCCTGGAGCCGCGGGGTCCGATCCCCTTATAATTCACCCCTCCACTTT.